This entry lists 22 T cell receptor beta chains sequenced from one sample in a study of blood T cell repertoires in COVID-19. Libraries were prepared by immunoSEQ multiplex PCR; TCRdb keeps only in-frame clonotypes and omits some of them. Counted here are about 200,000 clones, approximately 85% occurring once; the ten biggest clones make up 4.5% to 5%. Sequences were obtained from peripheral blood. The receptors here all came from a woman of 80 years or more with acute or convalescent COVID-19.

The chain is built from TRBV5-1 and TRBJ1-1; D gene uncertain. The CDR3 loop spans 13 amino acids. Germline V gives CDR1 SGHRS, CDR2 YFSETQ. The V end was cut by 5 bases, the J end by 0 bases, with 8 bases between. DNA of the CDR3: TGCGCCAGCAGAATACAGATGAACACTGAAGCTTTCTTT. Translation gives CASRIQMNTEAFF.

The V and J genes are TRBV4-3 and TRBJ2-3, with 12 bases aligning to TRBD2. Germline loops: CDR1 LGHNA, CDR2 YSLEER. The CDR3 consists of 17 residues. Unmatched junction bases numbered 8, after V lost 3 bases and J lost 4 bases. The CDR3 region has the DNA TGCGCCAGCAGCCAGGACCGACTAGCGGGAGCCCCAGATACGCAGTATTTT. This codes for CASSQDRLAGAPDTQYF.

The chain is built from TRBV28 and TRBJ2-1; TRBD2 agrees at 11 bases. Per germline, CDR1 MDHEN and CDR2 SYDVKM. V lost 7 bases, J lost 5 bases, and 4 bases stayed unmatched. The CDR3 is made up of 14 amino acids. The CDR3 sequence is CASIGTSGNNEQFF. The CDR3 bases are TGTGCCAGCATCGGGACTAGCGGAAACAATGAGCAGTTCTTC. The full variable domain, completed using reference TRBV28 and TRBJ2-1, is DVKVTQSSRYLVKRTGEKVFLECVQDMDHENMFWYRQDPGLGLRLIYFSYDVKMKEKGDIPEGYSVSREKKERFSLILESASTNQTSMYLCASIGTSGNNEQFFGPGTRLTVL.

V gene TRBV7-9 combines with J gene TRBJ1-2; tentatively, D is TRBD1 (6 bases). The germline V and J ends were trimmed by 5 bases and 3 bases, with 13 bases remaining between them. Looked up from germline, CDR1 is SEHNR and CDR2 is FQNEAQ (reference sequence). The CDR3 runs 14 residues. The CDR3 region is CASSREQGDYGYTF. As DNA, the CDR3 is TGTGCCAGCAGCCGCGAACAGGGTGACTATGGCTACACCTTC.

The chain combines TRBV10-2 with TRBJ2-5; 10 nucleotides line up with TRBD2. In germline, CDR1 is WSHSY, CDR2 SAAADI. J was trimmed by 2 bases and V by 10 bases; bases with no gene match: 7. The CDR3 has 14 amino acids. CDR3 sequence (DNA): TGCGCCACCGTACTTAGCGGGAGGCAAGAGACCCAGTACTTC. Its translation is CATVLSGRQETQYF.

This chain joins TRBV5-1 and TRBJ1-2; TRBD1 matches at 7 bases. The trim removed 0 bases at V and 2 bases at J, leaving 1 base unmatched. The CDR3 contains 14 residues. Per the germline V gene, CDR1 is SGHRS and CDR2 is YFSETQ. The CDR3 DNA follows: TGCGCCAGCAGCTTGGACAGGGGAAACTATGGCTACACCTTC. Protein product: CASSLDRGNYGYTF.

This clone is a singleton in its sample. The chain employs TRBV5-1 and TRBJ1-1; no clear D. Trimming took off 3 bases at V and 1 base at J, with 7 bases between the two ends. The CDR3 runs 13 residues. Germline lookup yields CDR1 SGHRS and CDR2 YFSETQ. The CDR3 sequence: CASSSEENTEAFF. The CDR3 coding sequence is TGCGCCAGCAGCTCGGAGGAGAACACTGAAGCTTTCTTT.

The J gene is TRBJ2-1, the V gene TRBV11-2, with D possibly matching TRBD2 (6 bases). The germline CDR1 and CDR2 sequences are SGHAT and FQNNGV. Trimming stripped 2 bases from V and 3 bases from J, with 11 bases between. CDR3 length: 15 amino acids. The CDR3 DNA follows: TGTGCCAGCAGCTTATTGGGGGGATACTACAATGAGCAGTTCTTC. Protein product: CASSLLGGYYNEQFF. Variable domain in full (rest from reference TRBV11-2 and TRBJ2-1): EAGVAQSPRYKIIEKRQSVAFWCNPISGHATLYWYQQILGQGPKLLIQFQNNGVVDDSQLPKDRFSAERLKGVDSTLKIQPAKLEDSAVYLCASSLLGGYYNEQFFGPGTRLTVL.

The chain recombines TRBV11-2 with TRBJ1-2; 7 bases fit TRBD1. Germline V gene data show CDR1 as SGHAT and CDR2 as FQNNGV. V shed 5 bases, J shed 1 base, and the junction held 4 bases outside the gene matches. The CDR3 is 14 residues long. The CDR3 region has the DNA TGTGCCAGCAGCCGGGACAGTAGTAACTATGGCTACACCTTC. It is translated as CASSRDSSNYGYTF.

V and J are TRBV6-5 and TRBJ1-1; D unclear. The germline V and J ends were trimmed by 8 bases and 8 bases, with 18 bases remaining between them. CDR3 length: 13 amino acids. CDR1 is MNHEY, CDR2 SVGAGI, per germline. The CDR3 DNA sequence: TGTGCCAGCGGACTCTACCCTCTCTACGAAGCTTTCTTT. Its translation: CASGLYPLYEAFF.

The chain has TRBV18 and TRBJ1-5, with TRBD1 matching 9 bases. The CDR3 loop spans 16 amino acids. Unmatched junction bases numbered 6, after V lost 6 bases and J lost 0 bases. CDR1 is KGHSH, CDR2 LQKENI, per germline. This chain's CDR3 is CASSKGQGNSNQPQHF. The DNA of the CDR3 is TGTGCCAGCTCCAAGGGACAGGGCAATAGCAATCAGCCCCAGCATTTT.

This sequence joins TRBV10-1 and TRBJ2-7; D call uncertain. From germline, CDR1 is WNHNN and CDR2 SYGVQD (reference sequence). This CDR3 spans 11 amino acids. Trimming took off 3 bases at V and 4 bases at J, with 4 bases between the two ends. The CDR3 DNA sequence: TGCGCCAGCAGTGACGGGTACGAGCAGTACTTC. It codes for CASSDGYEQYF.

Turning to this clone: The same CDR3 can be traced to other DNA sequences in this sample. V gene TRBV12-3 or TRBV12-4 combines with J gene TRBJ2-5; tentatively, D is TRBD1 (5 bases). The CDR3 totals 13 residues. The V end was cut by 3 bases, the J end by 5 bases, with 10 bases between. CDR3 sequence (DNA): TGTGCCAGCAGTTTTGCAGGGCGGGAGACCCAGTACTTC. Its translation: CASSFAGRETQYF.

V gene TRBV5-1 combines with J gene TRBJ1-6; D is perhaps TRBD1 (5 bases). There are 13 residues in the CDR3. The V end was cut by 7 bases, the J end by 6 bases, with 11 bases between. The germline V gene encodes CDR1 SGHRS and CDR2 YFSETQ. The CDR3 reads CASSGLTNSPLHF. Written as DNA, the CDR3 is TGCGCCAGCTCGGGACTGACTAATTCACCCCTCCACTTT.

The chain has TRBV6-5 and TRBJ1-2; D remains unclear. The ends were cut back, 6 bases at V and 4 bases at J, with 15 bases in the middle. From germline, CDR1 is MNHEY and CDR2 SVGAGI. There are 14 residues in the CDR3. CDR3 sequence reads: CASSPGGGSYGYTF. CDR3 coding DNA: TGTGCCAGCAGCCCGGGCGGAGGGTCCTATGGCTACACCTTC.

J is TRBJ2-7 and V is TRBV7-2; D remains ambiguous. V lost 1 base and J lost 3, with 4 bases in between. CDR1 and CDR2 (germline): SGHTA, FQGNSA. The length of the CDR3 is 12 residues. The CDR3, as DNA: TGTGCCAGCAGCTTAGTAAACTACGAGCAGTACTTC. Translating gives CASSLVNYEQYF.

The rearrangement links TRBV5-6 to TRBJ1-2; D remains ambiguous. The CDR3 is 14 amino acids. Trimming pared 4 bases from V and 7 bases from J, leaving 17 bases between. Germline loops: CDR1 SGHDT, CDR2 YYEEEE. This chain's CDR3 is CASSPTLPAGGYTF. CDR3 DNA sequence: TGTGCCAGCAGCCCGACACTCCCTGCGGGTGGCTACACCTTC.

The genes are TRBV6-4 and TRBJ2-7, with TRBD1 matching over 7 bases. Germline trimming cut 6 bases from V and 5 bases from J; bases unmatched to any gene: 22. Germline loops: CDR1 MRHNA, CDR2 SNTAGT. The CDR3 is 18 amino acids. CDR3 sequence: CASRAGTRRQGVRHEQYF. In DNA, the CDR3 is TGTGCCAGCAGAGCCGGGACGAGAAGACAGGGTGTCAGACACGAGCAGTACTTC.

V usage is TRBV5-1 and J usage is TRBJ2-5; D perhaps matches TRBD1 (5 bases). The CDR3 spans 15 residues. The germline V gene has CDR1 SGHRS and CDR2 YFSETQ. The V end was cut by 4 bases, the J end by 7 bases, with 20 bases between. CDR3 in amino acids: CASSATVGLLATQYF. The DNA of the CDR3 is TGCGCCAGCAGCGCGACAGTGGGGTTGTTGGCGACCCAGTACTTC.

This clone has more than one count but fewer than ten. The CDR3 DNA follows: TGTGCCAGCAGCTTAGGTCCAAGGGGGCAGGGTCAGCCCCAGCATTTT. Translated: CASSLGPRGQGQPQHF. The J gene is TRBJ1-5, the V gene TRBV7-2; TRBD1 matches 7 bases. Per the germline V gene, CDR1 is SGHTA and CDR2 is FQGNSA. The CDR3 spans 16 residues. J gave up 6 bases and V 1 base, and 9 bases lay outside the gene matches.

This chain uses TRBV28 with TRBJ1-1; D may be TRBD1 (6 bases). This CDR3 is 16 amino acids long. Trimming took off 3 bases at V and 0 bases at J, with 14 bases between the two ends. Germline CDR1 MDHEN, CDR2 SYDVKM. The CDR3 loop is CASSFVGGPMNTEAFF. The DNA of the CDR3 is TGTGCCAGCAGTTTCGTTGGGGGCCCAATGAACACTGAAGCTTTCTTT.

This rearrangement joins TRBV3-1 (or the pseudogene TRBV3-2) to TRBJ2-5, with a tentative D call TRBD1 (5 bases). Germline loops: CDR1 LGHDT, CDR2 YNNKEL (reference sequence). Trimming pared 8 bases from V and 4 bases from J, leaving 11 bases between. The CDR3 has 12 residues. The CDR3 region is CASGWQGETQYF. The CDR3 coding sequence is TGTGCCAGCGGATGGCAGGGAGAGACCCAGTACTTC.